Reported below is one T cell receptor (beta chain). Its antigen remains unidentified. Qualities for individual bases were not recorded, and no much larger clone is one base off. This entry is derived from a study of T-cell reconstitution after alpha-beta-depleted transplantation in children (dated by TCRdb to 2016 to 2017). About the investigation overall: T-cell immune reconstitution after TCRalphabeta/CD19-depleted allogeneic hematopoietic cell transplantation in children was quantitatively tracked in the study by means of TCR repertoire profiling.

Its CDR3 holds 11 amino acids, cysteine through phenylalanine. Only CDR3 DNA is held: 33 bases, read in frame from base 1. From the germline V gene, CDR1 is SQVTM and CDR2 is ANQGSEA. V and J lose 7 bases and 7 bases, and a span of 10 bases separates them. The intended sense of this specimen's treatment or condition label: allogeneic hematopoietic cell transplantation with graft depleted of TCRalphabeta T cells and CD19 B cells. TCRalphabeta/CD19-depleted allogeneic hematopoietic cell grafts were given to the transplant recipients, all of whom were children. Results and caveats for the whole study, not just this receptor: The apparently early recovery of alphabetaT-cell counts about two months after transplant reportedly depended on only several hundred rapidly expanded clones that came from non-depleted graft cells. Hyperexpanded clone frequencies declined over subsequent months; after one year, T-cell counts and TCRbeta diversity were mostly attributed to newly produced T cells. In some patients, the high TCRbeta diversity seen at day 60 was put down to recipient T cells and intrathymic progenitors that had survived conditioning.

Libraries came from PCR. The sequencing machine was an Illumina HiSeq 2500. TCR library preparation used molecular barcoding, with unique molecular identifiers applied to normalize quantification of the TCRbeta repertoire. Through fastp at Q25 and MiXCR, TCRdb rebuilt clones from the public reads, retaining in-frame beta chains. Each CDR3 protein appears once, grouped with its most common genes and DNA. This sample holds roughly 120,000 distinct CDR3 sequences; about 23% were observed only once. The ten largest make up 10% of the sample. The sequence came from a male patient between 2 and 10 years old who had a stem cell transplant for chronic granulomatous disease, so the T cells may come from the graft donor. Recombination joined TRBV29-1 with TRBJ2-2; a confident D gene designation cannot be given. The sample in question was PBMCs, mostly from graft donor cells, obtained 180 days after TCRalphabeta/CD19-depleted stem cell transplant. The encoded CDR3 is CSGGLSGELFF. The nucleotide sequence is given as TGCAGCGGGGGTCTTAGCGGGGAGCTGTTTTTT.